A single sample gave rise to the 32 T cell receptor beta chains below, sequenced in a study of T cells in Graves' hyperthyroidism and ophthalmopathy (dated by TCRdb to between 2018 and 2021). Receptor libraries were prepared by multiplex PCR. The sequencer was an Illumina HiSeq 2000. The TCR beta CDR3 regions were amplified from the RNA transcripts. A first-round RT-PCR of the TCR CDR3 used the HTBI primer set with the Qiagen OneStep RT-PCR kit. TCRdb handled the public reads itself, with Q25 trimming in fastp and clone calling in MiXCR, and kept productive beta chains. Each entry is one CDR3 protein sequence, shown with its most common DNA and genes. In this sample the table shows about 520,000 distinct CDR3 sequences, around a quarter of which occur a single time. The ten largest account for about 11% of the sample. Sequencing was carried out using blood. The receptors come from a woman in her thirties with Graves' ophthalmopathy.

The chain carries TRBV5-5 and TRBJ2-5; 7 nucleotides line up with TRBD1. V was clipped by 6 bases and J by 3 bases; unmatched bases: 8. The CDR3 runs to 14 residues. CDR1 is SGHKS and CDR2 is YYEKEE in the germline V gene (reference sequence). CDR3 sequence: CASTTGTAKETQYF. CDR3 DNA: TGTGCCAGCACCACAGGGACAGCTAAAGAGACCCAGTACTTC.

V is TRBV30 and J is TRBJ1-2; D uncertain. CDR1 GTSNPN and CDR2 SVGIG come from the germline V gene (reference sequence). The germline V and J ends were trimmed by 3 bases and 7 bases, with 12 bases remaining between them. The CDR3 consists of 12 residues. The CDR3 region is CAWSRETGGYTF. CDR3 DNA: TGTGCCTGGAGCCGGGAGACGGGTGGCTACACCTTC.

As concerns this clonotype: A much more abundant neighbour one base away suggests this may be a read error. CDR3 DNA sequence: TGCAGTGCTAGAGATCGCAGGGGGAGCGGAGAGACCCAGTACTTC. The encoded protein is CSARDRRGSGETQYF. The V gene is TRBV20-1, the J gene TRBJ2-5; 7 positions agree with TRBD1. Germline trimming cut 0 bases from V and 4 bases from J; bases unmatched to any gene: 8. The CDR3 covers 15 residues. The germline V gene encodes CDR1 DFQATT and CDR2 SNEGSKA (reference sequence).

This clonotype was seen ten or more times. The V and J genes are TRBV12-3 or TRBV12-4 and TRBJ2-7; 7 nucleotides align to TRBD1. CDR3 length: 14 amino acids. Trimming removed 6 bases from V and 5 bases from J; junction bases left unmatched: 10. The CDR3 DNA reads as TGTGCCAGCAGCTCCAAGACAGGGCACGACGAGCAGTACTTC. It translates to CASSSKTGHDEQYF.

In its sample, this clonotype was seen a few times. The chain couples TRBV9 to TRBJ2-5, with 7 nucleotides matching TRBD2. Germline CDR1 is SGDLS and CDR2 is YYNGEE. V lost 0 bases to trimming and J lost 5 bases; unmatched junction nucleotides: 7. There are 15 residues in the CDR3. The DNA of the CDR3 is TGTGCCAGCAGCGTAGCGGGAGGTGAGGTGGAGACCCAGTACTTC. Protein sequence: CASSVAGGEVETQYF.

The chain recombines TRBV12-3 or TRBV12-4 with TRBJ1-5; 10 nucleotides agree with TRBD1. The length of the CDR3 is 15 residues. V lost 3 bases to trimming and J lost 6 bases; unmatched junction nucleotides: 5. The CDR3 DNA follows: TGTGCCAGCAGTTTTCGGACAGGGGGAGGTCAGCCCCAGCATTTT. It encodes CASSFRTGGGQPQHF.

This clonotype has a handful of counts. This chain joins TRBV27 and TRBJ1-6; TRBD1 is a possible D gene (6 bases). The germline gives CDR1 MNHEY, CDR2 SMNVEV (reference sequence). This CDR3 region has 17 residues. V was trimmed by 5 bases and J by 5 bases, leaving 19 bases between them. DNA of the CDR3: TGTGCCAGCAGTCCCCCCCGGCTGGGGGGGCATAATTCACCCCTCCACTTT. Amino acids: CASSPPRLGGHNSPLHF.

This clonotype was counted at least ten times. The chain links TRBV11-2 to TRBJ2-2, with D maybe TRBD2 (5 bases). Per germline, CDR1 SGHAT and CDR2 FQNNGV. The CDR3 is 17 residues long. The ends were cut back, 3 bases at V and 0 bases at J, with 14 bases in the middle. The CDR3 sequence: CASSFSGWEPNTGELFF. The CDR3, as DNA: TGTGCCAGCAGCTTCTCTGGATGGGAGCCGAACACCGGGGAGCTGTTTTTT.

This chain uses TRBV20-1 with TRBJ2-7; tentative D call: TRBD1 (5 bases). Germline-derived CDR1 and CDR2 are DFQATT and SNEGSKA (reference sequence). The ends were cut back, 0 bases at V and 4 bases at J, with 13 bases in the middle. The CDR3 extends over 14 amino acids. The CDR3 loop reads CSARDFLGAYEQYF. Written as DNA, the CDR3 is TGCAGTGCTAGAGATTTTTTAGGGGCGTACGAGCAGTACTTC.

The J gene is TRBJ2-7, the V gene TRBV12-3 or TRBV12-4; 15 nucleotides match TRBD2. With 7 bases clipped from V and 4 bases from J, the junction kept 8 bases outside the gene matches. The CDR3 loop spans 16 amino acids. CDR3 sequence: CASIRPGTSGRYEQYF. The CDR3 DNA reads as TGTGCCAGCATCCGACCAGGGACTAGCGGGAGGTACGAGCAGTACTTC.

This clonotype was detected ten times or more. The rearrangement joins TRBV27 to TRBJ1-2, with D possibly TRBD1 on 5 matching bases. This CDR3 comprises 16 residues. The V gene lost 6 bases and the J gene lost 6 bases, with 23 bases spanning the gap. CDR1 and CDR2 (germline): MNHEY, SMNVEV (reference sequence). Written as DNA, the CDR3 is TGTGCCAGCAGCATGTACTCACAGGTTATCAACCATGGCTACACCTTC. It yields the protein CASSMYSQVINHGYTF.

This clonotype occurred many times. The chain links TRBV20-1 to TRBJ1-5; no reliable D call. The CDR3 has 13 amino acids. Trimming cost V 3 bases and J 9 bases, with 15 bases left between them. The germline gives CDR1 DFQATT, CDR2 SNEGSKA (reference sequence). The CDR3 nucleotides read TGCAGTGCTAGCGGAACAGCCTCTCGGCCCCAGCATTTT. Its translation is CSASGTASRPQHF.

The count of this clonotype is one. The V and J genes are TRBV18 and TRBJ1-2; a weak D match, TRBD1 (5 bases). Germline V gives CDR1 KGHSH, CDR2 LQKENI. The length of the CDR3 is 13 residues. V dropped 3 bases and J dropped 6 bases, with 11 bases sitting between them. DNA for the CDR3: TGTGCCAGCTCACCGGGGCAGAGGGATGGCTACACCTTC. Its protein is CASSPGQRDGYTF.

This clonotype was seen repeatedly, ten times or more. This sequence joins TRBV7-2 and TRBJ1-1, with no clear D. This CDR3 is 14 amino acids long. The V and J ends lost 6 bases and 0 bases respectively, with 11 bases between them. In germline, CDR1 is SGHTA, CDR2 FQGNSA. The CDR3 DNA sequence: TGTGCCAGCAGTCTAGAAGTAGTGAACACTGAAGCTTTCTTT. It encodes CASSLEVVNTEAFF.

Many counts were recorded for this clonotype. This chain links TRBV2 with TRBJ2-2, with D uncertain. The length of the CDR3 is 13 residues. Germline CDR1 and CDR2: SNHLY and FYNNEI. Trimming removed 4 bases at V and 4 bases at J, with 7 bases between. The DNA of the CDR3 is TGTGCCAGCAGTGCTCAGAGCACCGGGGAGCTGTTTTTT. This codes for CASSAQSTGELFF.

About this clonotype itself: One end of the junction does not line up with germline, which may come from a read error. This sequence joins TRBV19 and TRBJ1-5; tentatively, D is TRBD1 (6 bases). The CDR3 has 13 residues. The germline V gene encodes CDR1 LNHDA and CDR2 SQIVND (reference sequence). The CDR3 sequence is CASSIQGHQPPHF. The CDR3 nucleotides read TGTGCCAGTAGTATACAGGGGCACCAGCCCCCGCATTTT.

This clonotype was seen many times. The chain employs TRBV6-2 or TRBV6-3 and TRBJ2-3; 10 nucleotides match TRBD2. This CDR3 is built from 14 residues. V lost 6 bases, J lost 6 bases, and 6 bases stayed unmatched. Germline V gene data show CDR1 as MNHEY and CDR2 as SVGEGT. The CDR3, as DNA: TGTGCCAGCAGCCGGACTAGCGGTTGGGATACGCAGTATTTT. Translated, it gives CASSRTSGWDTQYF.

This clonotype has at least ten counts. The chain employs TRBV6-2 or TRBV6-3 and TRBJ1-2; D call uncertain. Germline CDR1 MNHEY, CDR2 SVGEGT. The V and J ends lost 2 bases and 6 bases respectively, with 7 bases between them. CDR3 size: 12 residues. The DNA for the CDR3 is TGTGCCAGCAGTTACAGTACGAATGGCTACACCTTC. Translated: CASSYSTNGYTF.

This clonotype was counted at least ten times. The chain uses TRBV6-2 or TRBV6-3 and TRBJ2-7; 9 nucleotides line up with TRBD1. This CDR3 has 15 residues. The J segment lost 2 bases and the V segment lost 7 bases, leaving 9 bases of the junction unmatched. Germline values: CDR1 MNHEY, CDR2 SVGEGT. The CDR3 sequence: CASNRPGQGTYEQYF. The CDR3 region has the DNA TGTGCCAGCAATAGGCCGGGACAGGGAACCTACGAGCAGTACTTC.

There are many counts of this clonotype. V usage is TRBV27 and J usage is TRBJ1-2; D is possibly TRBD1 (6 bases). V was clipped by 5 bases and J by 4 bases, with 11 bases between them. The germline CDR1 and CDR2 sequences are MNHEY and SMNVEV (reference sequence). The CDR3 contains 13 residues. Here the CDR3 reads CASSRTDVYGYTF. The DNA of the CDR3 is TGTGCCAGCAGTCGGACAGATGTCTATGGCTACACCTTC.

The chain recombines TRBV12-3 or TRBV12-4 with TRBJ1-2; D not resolved. Deletions cut 4 bases from V and 0 bases from J, with 3 bases between. The CDR3 is 12 residues long. CDR3: CASSWANYGYTF. CDR3 in DNA: TGTGCCAGCAGTTGGGCTAACTATGGCTACACCTTC.

This clonotype was counted at least ten times. The CDR3 bases are TGTGCCAGCAGTGCGGACAGGGGAACTGGGGCCAACGTCCTGACTTTC. Translated, it gives CASSADRGTGANVLTF. This chain links TRBV2 with TRBJ2-6, with 9 bases lining up with TRBD1. In germline, CDR1 is SNHLY, CDR2 FYNNEI. The ends lost 4 bases at V and 2 bases at J; junction bases unmatched: 3. The CDR3 length is 16 residues.

J is TRBJ1-1 and V is TRBV30; 7 positions agree with TRBD1. This CDR3 contains 14 residues. Unmatched junction bases numbered 12, after V lost 4 bases and J lost 7 bases. CDR1 GTSNPN and CDR2 SVGIG come from the germline V gene (reference sequence). The CDR3 protein is CAWTRSQGFVEAFF. CDR3 DNA sequence: TGTGCCTGGACCCGGTCACAGGGGTTCGTTGAAGCTTTCTTT.

This clonotype was seen repeatedly, ten times or more. The V gene is TRBV9, the J gene TRBJ2-6; no reliable D call. Deletions cut 1 base from V and 1 base from J, with 3 bases between. The length of the CDR3 is 14 residues. Germline CDR1 is SGDLS and CDR2 is YYNGEE. In DNA form, the CDR3 reads TGTGCCAGCAGCGTACCATCTGGGGCCAACGTCCTGACTTTC. It yields the protein CASSVPSGANVLTF.

The V call is TRBV29-1, the J call TRBJ1-5; 8 bases agree with TRBD1. The ends lost 6 bases at V and 4 bases at J; junction bases unmatched: 8. Germline V gives CDR1 SQVTM, CDR2 ANQGSEA. This CDR3 has 14 amino acids. The CDR3 region is CSVVTGGVNQPQHF. The CDR3 DNA reads TGCAGCGTCGTTACAGGGGGGGTAAATCAGCCCCAGCATTTT.

This clonotype came up many times. V is TRBV2 and J is TRBJ2-7; tentatively, D is TRBD1 (6 bases). The CDR3 runs 16 residues. Trimming stripped 3 bases from V and 4 bases from J, with 19 bases between. Germline lookup yields CDR1 SNHLY and CDR2 FYNNEI. DNA of the CDR3: TGTGCCAGCAGTGAGGCCACCTGGGTCAGGGGATACGAGCAGTACTTC. This sequence encodes CASSEATWVRGYEQYF.

This clonotype was observed at least ten times. The chain couples TRBV7-2 to TRBJ2-5; no reliable D call. The CDR3 loop spans 14 amino acids. Germline CDR1 reads SGHTA; CDR2 reads FQGNSA. The V end was cut by 4 bases, the J end by 3 bases, with 12 bases between. The DNA of the CDR3 is TGTGCCAGCAGCTCAACCGACGTCGAAGAGACCCAGTACTTC. As protein: CASSSTDVEETQYF.

This clonotype has ten or more counts. This chain connects TRBV29-1 to TRBJ1-2; possible D gene TRBD1, 5 bases. The length of the CDR3 is 15 residues. Germline CDR1 reads SQVTM; CDR2 reads ANQGSEA. V gave up 2 bases and J gave up 6 bases, with 19 bases separating them. The CDR3 nucleotides read TGCAGCGTTGAATGGGAGGGGTTCGATGGCAATGGCTACACCTTC. Translated, it gives CSVEWEGFDGNGYTF.

The CDR3, as DNA: TGCAGTGCTAGTGGAGGGGTACCTGGAAACACCATATATTTT. It is translated as CSASGGVPGNTIYF. The chain carries TRBV20-1 and TRBJ1-3; tentatively, D is TRBD1 (5 bases). The CDR3 runs to 14 residues. Germline lookup yields CDR1 DFQATT and CDR2 SNEGSKA (reference sequence). V was cut by 3 bases and J by 2 bases, with 11 bases left in between.

This clonotype was seen a few times. The rearrangement uses TRBV4-3 and TRBJ2-2; 7 bases agree with TRBD1. Germline trimming cut 3 bases from V and 7 bases from J; bases unmatched to any gene: 11. Germline V lookup: CDR1 LGHNA, CDR2 YSLEER. This CDR3 contains 16 residues. CDR3 coding DNA: TGCGCCAGCAGCCACGGAAGGGGACAGCTGTACGGGGAGCTGTTTTTT. Protein product: CASSHGRGQLYGELFF.

The sample holds many counts of this clonotype. V gene TRBV12-3 or TRBV12-4 combines with J gene TRBJ2-7; D is perhaps TRBD1 (6 bases). This CDR3 has 13 amino acids. Deletions cut 5 bases from V and 3 bases from J, with 11 bases between. CDR3 nucleotides: TGTGCCAGCAGTCCCGGACAGCTCTACGAGCAGTACTTC. Amino acids: CASSPGQLYEQYF.

This clonotype was recorded at least ten times. This sequence joins TRBV6-1 and TRBJ1-1, with D perhaps matching TRBD1 (6 bases). V lost 5 bases and J 4 bases, leaving 14 bases between the germline ends. In germline, CDR1 is MNHNS, CDR2 SASEGT. This CDR3 is built from 14 residues. CDR3 sequence: CASSPSTGSTEAFF. CDR3 coding DNA: TGTGCCAGCAGTCCTTCTACAGGGAGCACTGAAGCTTTCTTT.